The clone carrying this T cell receptor (beta chain) was picked up many times. Its antigen is currently unknown. This entry belongs to a study of T cell repertoires in cytomegalovirus infection. Study as a whole: Public TCR beta signature analysis indicated the presence of both CMV infection and matching HLA type.

TCRdb reprocessed the reads via MiXCR and lists one record per CDR3 protein. The sample contains around 120,000 distinct CDR3 sequences, 7.5% to 9% of which appear only once. Broader study findings: The ex vivo response was dominated by HLA-C-restricted CMV-specific TCR beta clonotypes. Of the TCR beta families, the public ones yielded a cumulative frequency that identified carriers of CMV plus the relevant HLA.

Sequencing was performed on PBMCs. The TCR originated in a human donor in good health (CMV status not recorded). Some clones in this sample may be carry-over from other donors' samples.

The CDR3: CSVKPRVSYEQYF. DNA for the CDR3: TGCAGCGTAAAGCCCAGAGTCTCCTACGAGCAGTACTTC. The chain joins TRBV29-1 to TRBJ2-7; D remains ambiguous. Trimming stripped 6 bases from V and 0 bases from J, with 12 bases between. CDR3 length equals 13 residues. The germline V gene has CDR1 SQVTM and CDR2 ANQGSEA.